The clone carrying this TCR beta chain was seen many times. These data are taken from a study of T cells in Graves' hyperthyroidism and ophthalmopathy. A NOSPECS grade of at least 4, a Clinical Activity Score of at least 3 and duration under 3 months were recorded in ophthalmopathy patients. Lactation, pregnancy, other autoimmune disease or uncontrolled infection excluded patients. Every diagnosis used clinical symptoms, serum thyroxine and TRAb, thyroid ultrasound and orbital computed tomography. From RNA transcripts, TCR beta CDR3 regions were amplified. Initially, a first-round RT-PCR of the TCR CDR3 employed the HTBI primer set. Using its own MiXCR run on the multiplex PCR reads, TCRdb lists one record per CDR3 protein. The top ten clones hold 6.5% to 9% of a sample with 450,000 to 650,000 distinct CDR3 sequences, 11% to 15% of them seen once. The CDR3 runs to 14 residues. Germline CDR1 reads MNHNS; CDR2 reads SASEGT. The V gene end was trimmed by 6 bases and the J gene end by 0 bases; junction bases not matched to a gene: 4.

The rearrangement links TRBV6-1 to TRBJ1-2, with 7 bases that match TRBD1. This sequence was found in a woman in her late teens or twenties with Graves' ophthalmopathy. Sequences were obtained from blood. The DNA of the CDR3 is TGTGCCAGCAGCGAGGGGGCCGCTAACTATGGCTACACCTTC. It specifies CASSEGAANYGYTF.